This T cell receptor (beta chain) was sequenced in a study of shared clonotypes between healthy human individuals. For the study at large: CD4 naive and memory got three plates each, CD8 naive two, CD8 memory one.

At a deep level, the assay was run. Measured with immunoSEQ multiplex PCR; TCRdb has only the in-frame clones, and not every one. The table has under 1 million clones, around 96% seen once. The CDR3 covers 16 residues. The germline V gene has CDR1 SGHTA and CDR2 FQGNSA. The ends were cut back, 4 bases at V and 4 bases at J, with 17 bases in the middle. Naive CD8 populations comprised CD45RO-negative cells positively selected for CCR7, excluding terminally differentiated effector memory CD45RA+ cells. This chain links TRBV7-2 with TRBJ1-5; TRBD1 is a possible D gene (5 bases). The TCR was taken from a man aged 25-45 years in good health. The sample consisted of naive CD8+ T cells sorted from blood. CDR3 DNA sequence: TGTGCCAGCAGCTCGTCTGGGGCGAGAGGAAATCAGCCCCAGCATTTT. This gives the protein CASSSSGARGNQPQHF. The full variable domain, with the rest looked up from reference TRBV7-2 and TRBJ1-5, is GAGVSQSPSNKVTEKGKDVELRCDPISGHTALYWYRQSLGQGLEFLIYFQGNSAPDKSGLPSDRFSAERTGGSVSTLTIQRTQQEDSAVYLCASSSSGARGNQPQHFGDGTRLSIL.